This note documents a single TCR beta chain sequence. The data were obtained in a study of blood T cell repertoires in COVID-19. Overall study context: T cells, B-cell-depleted T cells, or PBMCs supplied cDNA or gDNA.

Participants' reported clinical history set cohort assignment. Authors' data handling: Reference gene primers were amplified, and this amplification served to estimate nucleated cell counts. Profiled with immunoSEQ multiplex PCR; TCRdb holds only in-frame clones, not every one. The V and J calls and clone size come from that table; D and trimming were worked out from the DNA. The profile shows approximately 360,000 clones, approximately 90% of them singletons. The germline CDR1 and CDR2 sequences are WNHNN and SYGVQD (reference sequence). This CDR3 is 15 amino acids long. The germline V and J ends were trimmed by 4 bases and 0 bases, with 10 bases remaining between them.

The clonotype comes from a woman between 25 and 40 years old with acute COVID-19. This sequence joins TRBV10-1 and TRBJ1-3, with D perhaps TRBD1 (5 bases). The sequencing sample was made of PBMCs or T cells enriched from blood (not recorded which). DNA of the CDR3: TGCGCCAGCAGTGCCGACAGCACCTCTGGAAACACCATATATTTT. Translating gives CASSADSTSGNTIYF.